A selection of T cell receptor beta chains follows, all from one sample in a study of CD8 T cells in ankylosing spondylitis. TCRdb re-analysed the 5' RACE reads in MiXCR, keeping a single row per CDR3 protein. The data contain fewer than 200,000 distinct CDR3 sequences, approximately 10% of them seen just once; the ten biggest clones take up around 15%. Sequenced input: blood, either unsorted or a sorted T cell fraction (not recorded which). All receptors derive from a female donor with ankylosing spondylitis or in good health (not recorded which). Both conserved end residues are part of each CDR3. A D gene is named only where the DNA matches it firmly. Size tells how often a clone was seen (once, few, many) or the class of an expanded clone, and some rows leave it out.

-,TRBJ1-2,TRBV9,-,TGTGCCAGCAGCGTAAGGCCCAAGGGCGATAACTATGGCTACACCTTC,CASSVRPKGDNYGYTF
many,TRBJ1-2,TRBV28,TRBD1,TGTGCCAGCAGCCCAACAGGGGCCCCGGGCTACACCTTC,CASSPTGAPGYTF
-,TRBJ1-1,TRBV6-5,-,TGTGCCAGCAGTTACAATGGGGAGAACACTGAAGCTTTCTTT,CASSYNGENTEAFF
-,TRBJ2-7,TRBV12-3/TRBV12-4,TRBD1,TGTGCCAGCAGCTATGGGACAGGGGGATACGAGCAGTACTTC,CASSYGTGGYEQYF
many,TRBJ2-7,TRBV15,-,TGTGCCACCAGCCCCGACTCTACTCCCTCCCTCGAGCAGTACTTC,CATSPDSTPSLEQYF
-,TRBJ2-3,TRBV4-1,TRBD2,TGCGCCAGTCGCCCTAGCGGGAGGGCCCCAGATACGCAGTATTTT,CASRPSGRAPDTQYF
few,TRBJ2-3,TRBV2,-,TGTGCCAGCAGTGGAGGGGCTAGCTTCCCAGATACGCAGTATTTT,CASSGGASFPDTQYF
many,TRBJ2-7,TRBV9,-,TGTGCCAGCAGCGTAGCCCTCACAGGGAACGAGCAGTACTTC,CASSVALTGNEQYF
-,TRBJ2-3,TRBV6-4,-,TGTGCCAGCAGTGAATACGGGAGAACAGATACGCAGTATTTT,CASSEYGRTDTQYF
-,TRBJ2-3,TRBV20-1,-,TGCAGTGCCAGTCGGGGGAGTCAGGGAGACTCCCCCCGCACAGATACGCAGTATTTT,CSASRGSQGDSPRTDTQYF
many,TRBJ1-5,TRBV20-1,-,TGCAGTGCTAGAGACTGGGGAGGCAATCAGCCCCAGCATTTT,CSARDWGGNQPQHF
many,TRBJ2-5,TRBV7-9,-,TGTGCCAGCAGCCGTTCCTCAGACTTGGAGTACTTC,CASSRSSDLEYF
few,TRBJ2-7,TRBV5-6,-,TGTGCCAGCAGCCGGGGTTTGGGCGAGCAGTACTTC,CASSRGLGEQYF
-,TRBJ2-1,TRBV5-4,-,TGTGCCAGCAGCTTGGGGTTTATGCGTGGACCCGAGGTTCCACACAATGAGCAGTTCTTC,CASSLGFMRGPEVPHNEQFF
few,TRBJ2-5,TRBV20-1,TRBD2,TGCAGTGCTAGCTTCGCGGGAGTGGAGACCCAGTACTTC,CSASFAGVETQYF
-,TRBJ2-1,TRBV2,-,TGTGCCAGCAGCGGTGTTTGGGGGGACTACAATGAGCAGTTCTTC,CASSGVWGDYNEQFF
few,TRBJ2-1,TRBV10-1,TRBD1,TGCGCCAGCGGACAGGGCCCCTACAATGAGCAGTTCTTC,CASGQGPYNEQFF
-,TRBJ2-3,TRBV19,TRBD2,TGTGCCAGTAGTCGCCTCCGGGAGGGCACAGATACGCAGTATTTT,CASSRLREGTDTQYF
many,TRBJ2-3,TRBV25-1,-,TGTGCCAGCAGTGAGGGGGTGGATACGCAGTATTTT,CASSEGVDTQYF
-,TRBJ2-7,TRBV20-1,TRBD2,TGCAGTGCTAGGGGGACTAGCGGGGTCTACGAGCAGTACTTC,CSARGTSGVYEQYF
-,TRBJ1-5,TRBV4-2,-,TGTGCCAGCAGCCAAACCGTGGGCTCGGGGCAGCCCCAGCATTTT,CASSQTVGSGQPQHF
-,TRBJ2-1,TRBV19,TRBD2,TGTGCCAGTACCGACCCCCTCGGGCGGGAGGGCCCCGGTAATGAGCAGTTCTTC,CASTDPLGREGPGNEQFF